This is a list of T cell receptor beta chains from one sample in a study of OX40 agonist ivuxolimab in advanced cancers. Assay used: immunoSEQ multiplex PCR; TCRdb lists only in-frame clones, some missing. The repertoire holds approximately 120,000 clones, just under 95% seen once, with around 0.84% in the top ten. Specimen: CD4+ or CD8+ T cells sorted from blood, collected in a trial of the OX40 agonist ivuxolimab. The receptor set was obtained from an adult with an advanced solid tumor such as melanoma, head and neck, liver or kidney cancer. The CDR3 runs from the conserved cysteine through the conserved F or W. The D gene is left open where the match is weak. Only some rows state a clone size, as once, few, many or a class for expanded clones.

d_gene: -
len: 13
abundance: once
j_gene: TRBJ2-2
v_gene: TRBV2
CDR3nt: TGTGCCAGCAGTCCCGCGAACACCGGGGAGCTGTTTTTT
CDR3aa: CASSPANTGELFF

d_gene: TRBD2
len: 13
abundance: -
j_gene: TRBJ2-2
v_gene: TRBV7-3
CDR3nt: TGTGCCACCGGGACTAGCTACACCGGGGAGCTGTTTTTT
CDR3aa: CATGTSYTGELFF

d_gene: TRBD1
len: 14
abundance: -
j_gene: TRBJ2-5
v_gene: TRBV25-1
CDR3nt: TGTGCCAGCAGTGAGACAGGGGGTCAGGAGACCCAGTACTTC
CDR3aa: CASSETGGQETQYF

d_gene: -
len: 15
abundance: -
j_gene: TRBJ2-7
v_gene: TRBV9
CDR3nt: TGTGCCAGCAGCGTAACTCAGGGGAGTAGGTACGAGCAGTACTTC
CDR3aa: CASSVTQGSRYEQYF

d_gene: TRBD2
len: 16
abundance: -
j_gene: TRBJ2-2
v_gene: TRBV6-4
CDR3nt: TGTGCCAGCAGTGACTCAAGTGGGGAGGGATCCGGGGAGCTGTTTTTT
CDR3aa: CASSDSSGEGSGELFF

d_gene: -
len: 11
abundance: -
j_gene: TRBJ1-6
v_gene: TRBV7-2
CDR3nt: TGTGCCAGCAGCTCTGGGGGACCCCTCCACTTT
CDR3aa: CASSSGGPLHF

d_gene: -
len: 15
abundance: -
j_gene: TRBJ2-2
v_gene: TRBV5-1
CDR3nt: TGCGCCAGCAGCCTAACCGGGACGCACACCGGGGAGCTGTTTTTT
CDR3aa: CASSLTGTHTGELFF

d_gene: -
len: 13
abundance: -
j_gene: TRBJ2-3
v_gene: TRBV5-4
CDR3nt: TGTGCCAGCCTCGAAGGACGCACAGATACGCAGTATTTT
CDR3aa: CASLEGRTDTQYF

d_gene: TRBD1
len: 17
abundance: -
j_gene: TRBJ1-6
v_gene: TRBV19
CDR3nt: TGTGCCAGTAGTAACCCCGGACAGGCCGCTAATAATTCACCCCTCCACTTT
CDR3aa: CASSNPGQAANNSPLHF

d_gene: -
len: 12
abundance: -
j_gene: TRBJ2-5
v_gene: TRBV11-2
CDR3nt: TGTGCCAGCAGCTTAGTGGGGGAGACCCAGTACTTC
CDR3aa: CASSLVGETQYF